Shown below are 12 T cell receptor beta chains from a single sample sequenced in a study of cytomegalovirus exposure and HLA in healthy donors (dated by TCRdb to 2015 to 2018). The library was obtained by the immunoSEQ multiplex PCR assay. TCRdb stores this immuneACCESS table with in-frame sequences only. Part of the clones is absent; in the studies checked, under half of the shortfall reflects unresolved V genes, and no reason is known for the rest. The sample has some 120,000 clones on record, about 87% of them singletons. Together, the top ten hold under 2% of the sample. Sequencing was performed on PBMCs. These receptors originate from a young woman in good health and CMV-seronegative.

The genes are TRBV12-5 and TRBJ1-1; maybe TRBD1 (5 bases). Germline V gene data show CDR1 as LGHNT and CDR2 as FRNRAP. The CDR3 covers 16 residues. V was clipped by 0 bases and J by 4 bases, with 15 bases between them. The CDR3 DNA reads TGTGCTAGTGGTTTGGTAATATCCAGGGCGGCCACTGAAGCTTTCTTT. Protein: CASGLVISRAATEAFF.

The chain carries TRBV6-5 and TRBJ2-6; a possible D gene is TRBD2 (7 bases). V lost 2 bases, J lost 2 bases, and 10 bases lay in between. Per germline, CDR1 MNHEY and CDR2 SVGAGI. There are 16 residues in the CDR3. The CDR3: CASSYEGGPGANVLTF. The CDR3 DNA reads as TGTGCCAGCAGTTACGAGGGGGGGCCTGGGGCCAACGTCCTGACTTTC.

V is TRBV5-6 and J is TRBJ2-7; maybe TRBD2 (5 bases). Trimming took off 4 bases at V and 7 bases at J, with 18 bases between the two ends. The CDR3 length is 14 residues. The V gene's germline CDR1 is SGHDT and CDR2 YYEEEE. The CDR3 spells CASSAGRAPREQYF. DNA of the CDR3: TGTGCCAGCAGCGCGGGCCGGGCCCCACGGGAGCAGTACTTC.

The V gene is TRBV6-6, the J gene TRBJ2-6; D call uncertain. Between the trimmed V and J ends, which lost 9 bases and 0 bases, there was a span of 15 bases. CDR1 is MNHNY and CDR2 is SVGAGI in the germline V gene (reference sequence). This CDR3 spans 16 amino acids. The CDR3 nucleotides are TGTGCCAGTTTGAAAGGTTACTACTCTGGGGCCAACGTCCTGACTTTC. Amino acid sequence: CASLKGYYSGANVLTF.

In this sample, this clone turned up once. This chain links TRBV6-1 with TRBJ2-2, with D uncertain. The CDR3 consists of 17 residues. CDR1 and CDR2 (germline): MNHNS, SASEGT. Trimming removed 1 base from V and 1 base from J, with 13 bases in between. The CDR3: CASSEETVVWNTGELFF. In DNA form, the CDR3 reads TGTGCCAGCAGTGAAGAAACGGTGGTGTGGAACACCGGGGAGCTGTTTTTT.

The chain combines TRBV6-1 with TRBJ2-2; D gene ambiguous. V lost 10 bases and J 0 bases, leaving 6 bases between the germline ends. The V gene's germline CDR1 is MNHNS and CDR2 SASEGT. The CDR3 is 12 residues long. The CDR3 DNA sequence: TGTGCCACCCAAACGAACACCGGGGAGCTGTTTTTT. It encodes CATQTNTGELFF.

The V gene is TRBV7-9, the J gene TRBJ2-7; D uncertain. The CDR3 has 11 residues. The V gene's germline CDR1 is SEHNR and CDR2 FQNEAQ (reference sequence). The ends were cut back, 3 bases at V and 3 bases at J, with 3 bases in the middle. CDR3 in amino acids: CASSFNYEQYF. For the CDR3, the DNA is TGTGCCAGCAGCTTTAACTACGAGCAGTACTTC.

The CDR3 here is CAWSVRFTDTQYF. In DNA, the CDR3 is TGTGCCTGGAGTGTACGGTTCACAGATACGCAGTATTTT. The rearrangement uses TRBV30 and TRBJ2-3; D gene unclear. The germline V and J ends were trimmed by 0 bases and 2 bases, with 6 bases remaining between them. The CDR3 length is 13 residues. The germline V gene encodes CDR1 GTSNPN and CDR2 SVGIG (reference sequence).

The CDR3 protein is CASSDSDRLGGYTF. In DNA, the CDR3 is TGCGCCAGCAGTGATTCCGACAGGTTGGGGGGCTACACCTTC. The gene calls are TRBV10-2 and TRBJ1-2; the D gene is possibly TRBD1 (6 bases). Per germline, CDR1 WSHSY and CDR2 SAAADI. Trimming left V 3 bases short and J 8 bases short, with 16 bases between. The CDR3 is made up of 14 amino acids.

Here the CDR3 DNA reads TGTGCCAGCAGCCCCGACAGGGGGTTCGCGAACACTGAAGCTTTCTTT. Translated: CASSPDRGFANTEAFF. The chain employs TRBV2 and TRBJ1-1, with TRBD1 matching 9 bases. There are 16 residues in the CDR3. Germline assignment: CDR1 SNHLY and CDR2 FYNNEI. V lost 6 bases to trimming and J lost 1 base; unmatched junction nucleotides: 9.

V gene TRBV5-6 combines with J gene TRBJ2-3; TRBD1 might be the D (5 bases). The CDR3 runs 15 residues. Looked up from germline, CDR1 is SGHDT and CDR2 is YYEEEE. Trimming removed 4 bases at V and 0 bases at J, with 12 bases between. The CDR3 sequence: CASSPRQGSTDTQYF. The CDR3 nucleotides are TGTGCCAGCAGCCCAAGGCAGGGCAGCACAGATACGCAGTATTTT.

The chain links TRBV11-1 to TRBJ2-5; D gene ambiguous. From germline, CDR1 is SGHAT and CDR2 FQDESV (reference sequence). This CDR3 has 14 amino acids. The germline V and J ends were trimmed by 3 bases and 5 bases, with 13 bases remaining between them. The CDR3 sequence: CASSFKRGWETQYF. In DNA form, the CDR3 reads TGTGCCAGCAGCTTCAAGCGCGGTTGGGAGACCCAGTACTTC.